In this sample, the clone carrying this TCR beta chain turned up a few times. Its matching antigen is unknown. Germline V CDR1 and CDR2: SGHTA, FQGTGA. Trimming took off 5 bases at V and 9 bases at J, with 14 bases between the two ends. The CDR3 runs to 13 residues. What was sequenced were expressed TCRB transcripts, since all of the isolated RNA had been reverse transcribed. Measured with immunoSEQ multiplex PCR; TCRdb has only the in-frame clones, and not every one. The profile covers about 150,000 clones, with over 9% appearing a single time and 0.45% to 0.5% taken by the ten largest. This entry is derived from a study of beta chain features in type 1 diabetes. The study's findings and limits: A possible short-template PCR bias applies equally to patients and controls. Type 1 diabetes patients had TCRB CDR3s that were shorter (moderately but significantly so) in all four CD4+ subsets.

Sequencing was carried out using central memory CD4+ T cells from blood. The chain has TRBV7-3 and TRBJ1-5; no reliable D call. This TCR came from a man aged 30 to 39 with type 1 diabetes. CDR3 DNA sequence: TGTGCCAGCAGCGTCCTCCGGGAGACGCCCCAGCATTTT. This sequence encodes CASSVLRETPQHF.